This TCR beta chain is from a study of cytomegalovirus exposure and HLA in healthy donors. Concerning this clone: The antigen remains unidentified.

Study-level findings and limits: Productive rates of about 90% or about 30% were seen for most TCR beta V segments in an earlier analysis. In a later analysis, HLA-associated beta chains showed higher expansion and lower generation probabilities than comparable chains. Several of the most significant clusters were apparently associated with common viral pathogens in a later analysis.

In the PCR, 60 Vbeta and 13 Jbeta primers were used. The authors' processing: It was a later analysis that counted tens of millions of unique TCR beta chains, of which 9.5 million to 14 million were shared. Assay: immunoSEQ multiplex PCR; the TCRdb copy retains only in-frame clones and omits some. D and trimming come from the DNA, and the V and J calls and clone size come from that table. The sample has approximately 130,000 clones, around 78% seen once. CDR3 length equals 17 residues. Trimming cost V 1 base and J 7 bases; bases outside gene matches: 11. Germline lookup yields CDR1 MDHEN and CDR2 SYDVKM.

The TCR was taken from a female donor in good health and CMV-seropositive. Sequences were obtained from PBMCs. The chain combines TRBV28 with TRBJ1-5, with TRBD1 matching 9 bases. This CDR3 is CASSLSSGQGTFQPQHF. CDR3 coding DNA: TGTGCCAGCAGTTTATCATCGGGACAGGGAACGTTCCAGCCCCAGCATTTT.